A single sample is the source of the 31 T cell receptor beta chains below, sequenced in a study of beta chain features in type 1 diabetes. The investigators reverse transcribed all of the isolated RNA, so they sequenced expressed TCRB transcripts. The assay was immunoSEQ multiplex PCR, and TCRdb's table has in-frame clones only and misses some. In the table there are over 350,000 clones, about 16% of which are singletons. The sequencing input was naive CD4+ T cells from blood. The receptors originated from a woman aged 18-35 years in good health.

In this sample, this clone turned up a few times. V and J are TRBV5-8 and TRBJ2-1; weak D call: TRBD1 (6 bases). Per the germline V gene, CDR1 is SGHTS and CDR2 is YDEGEE. The CDR3 has 14 residues. Deletions cut 2 bases from V and 5 bases from J, with 11 bases between. The CDR3 sequence: CASSFRGGDNEQFF. DNA for the CDR3: TGTGCCAGCAGCTTCAGGGGCGGCGACAATGAGCAGTTCTTC.

A remark on this clone: Other DNA sequences within the sample encode an identical CDR3. The V and J genes are TRBV9 and TRBJ2-1; 15 bases match TRBD2. The V and J ends lost 1 base and 8 bases, in that order; junction bases with no gene match: 1. Germline V lookup: CDR1 SGDLS, CDR2 YYNGEE. The length of the CDR3 is 15 residues. DNA for the CDR3: TGTGCCAGCAGCGTAAGGACTAGCGGGAGGGATGAGCAGTTCTTC. Translated, it gives CASSVRTSGRDEQFF.

This clone was seen only a few times. The chain joins TRBV28 to TRBJ1-2, with TRBD1 as a possible D gene (6 bases). Germline values: CDR1 MDHEN, CDR2 SYDVKM. CDR3 size: 15 residues. With 5 bases removed from V and 0 bases from J, the gap between germline ends came to 13 bases. This chain's CDR3 is CASSKEQGANYGYTF. CDR3 nucleotides: TGTGCCAGCAGTAAGGAACAGGGAGCTAACTATGGCTACACCTTC.

This clone showed up just a few times. The chain employs TRBV4-3 and TRBJ2-7, with D possibly matching TRBD2 (6 bases). The ends were cut back, 4 bases at V and 4 bases at J, with 20 bases in the middle. CDR1 and CDR2 from the germline V gene are LGHNA and YSLEER. CDR3 length: 16 residues. This chain's CDR3 is CASSRLKTGDRYEQYF. The CDR3 nucleotides are TGCGCCAGCAGCCGCCTGAAGACGGGAGATCGGTACGAGCAGTACTTC.

This clone was detected only a few times. This chain connects TRBV27 to TRBJ2-7; TRBD2 is a possible D gene (6 bases). The V end lost 6 bases, the J end lost 6 bases, and 9 bases lay between the germline ends. The CDR3 extends over 11 amino acids. Germline CDR1 and CDR2: MNHEY and SMNVEV (reference sequence). For the CDR3, the DNA is TGTGCCAGCAGAACGGGGGTCGAGCAGTACTTC. Amino acids: CASRTGVEQYF.

This clone showed up just a few times. This chain links TRBV30 with TRBJ1-1; D is perhaps TRBD1 (5 bases). The CDR3 covers 12 residues. CDR1 and CDR2 (germline): GTSNPN, SVGIG (reference sequence). V shed 5 bases and J shed 1 base, with 8 bases lying between them. This CDR3 reads CAWARANTEAFF. Here the CDR3 DNA reads TGTGCCTGGGCCAGGGCGAACACTGAAGCTTTCTTT. Supplemented by reference TRBV30 and TRBJ1-1, the full variable domain reads SQTIHQWPATLVQPVGSPLSLECTVEGTSNPNLYWYRQAAGRGLQLLFYSVGIGQISSEVPQNLSASRPQDRQFILSSKKLLLSDSGFYLCAWARANTEAFFGQGTRLTVV.

In this sample, this clone turned up a few times. The sample has other DNA sequences that encode this CDR3 too. The chain carries TRBV29-1 and TRBJ1-2; the D gene is possibly TRBD1 (6 bases). Per germline, CDR1 SQVTM and CDR2 ANQGSEA. CDR3 length: 12 residues. V was clipped by 4 bases and J by 4 bases, with 10 bases between them. CDR3 region: CSVGRGGYGYTF. The CDR3 coding sequence is TGCAGCGTTGGAAGGGGGGGCTATGGCTACACCTTC.

The rearrangement links TRBV7-2 to TRBJ2-7; D might be TRBD1 (6 bases). Germline CDR1 and CDR2: SGHTA and FQGNSA. Trimming removed 5 bases from V and 4 bases from J, with 18 bases in between. This CDR3 has 15 amino acids. The CDR3 coding sequence is TGTGCCAGCAGCACCACCGGGACACCCCAATACGAGCAGTACTTC. The encoded protein is CASSTTGTPQYEQYF.

This clone turned up a few times. The CDR3: CASSPEPGLYGYTF. CDR3 DNA: TGTGCCAGCAGCCCAGAGCCGGGACTATATGGCTACACCTTC. J is TRBJ1-2 and V is TRBV7-9; D is possibly TRBD1 (5 bases). The germline gives CDR1 SEHNR, CDR2 FQNEAQ (reference sequence). The germline V and J ends were trimmed by 5 bases and 5 bases, with 15 bases remaining between them. This CDR3 is 14 amino acids long.

The chain joins TRBV18 to TRBJ2-7, with a tentative D call TRBD1 (6 bases). Germline CDR1 reads KGHSH; CDR2 reads LQKENI. Trimming took off 5 bases at V and 0 bases at J, with 11 bases between the two ends. CDR3 length equals 14 residues. CDR3 residues: CASSARQDSYEQYF. CDR3 coding DNA: TGTGCCAGCTCAGCGAGACAGGACTCCTACGAGCAGTACTTC.

This clone has more than one count but fewer than ten. The chain has TRBV2 and TRBJ2-1, with D tentatively TRBD2 (5 bases). The ends were cut back, 6 bases at V and 0 bases at J, with 6 bases in the middle. In germline, CDR1 is SNHLY, CDR2 FYNNEI. The CDR3 contains 13 residues. CDR3 region: CASRSGSYNEQFF. The CDR3 bases are TGTGCCAGCAGGAGCGGCTCCTACAATGAGCAGTTCTTC.

This sequence joins TRBV5-1 and TRBJ2-3; 12 nucleotides align to TRBD1. V shed 4 bases, J shed 6 bases, and the junction held 9 bases outside the gene matches. CDR3 length equals 16 residues. Germline CDR1 is SGHRS and CDR2 is YFSETQ. CDR3 nucleotide sequence: TGCGCCAGCAGCCTGGGACAGGGGGCAGGATTGGATACGCAGTATTTT. It specifies CASSLGQGAGLDTQYF.

This clone was seen more than once but under ten times. This chain joins TRBV30 and TRBJ2-3; 11 nucleotides match TRBD2. This CDR3 region has 13 residues. V gave up 7 bases and J gave up 6 bases; unmatched junction bases: 6. Germline lookup yields CDR1 GTSNPN and CDR2 SVGIG (reference sequence). CDR3 nucleotides: TGTGCCTATAGCGGGAGGGCCCCCGATACGCAGTATTTT. It is translated as CAYSGRAPDTQYF.

V and J are TRBV2 and TRBJ2-3, with 13 bases that match TRBD2. The V and J ends lost 1 base and 6 bases, in that order; junction bases with no gene match: 4. The germline V gene encodes CDR1 SNHLY and CDR2 FYNNEI. The CDR3 has 16 residues. The CDR3 loop is CASSEGTSGSWDTQYF. CDR3 coding DNA: TGTGCCAGCAGTGAAGGGACTAGCGGGAGTTGGGATACGCAGTATTTT. The full variable domain, completed using reference TRBV2 and TRBJ2-3, is EPEVTQTPSHQVTQMGQEVILRCVPISNHLYFYWYRQILGQKVEFLVSFYNNEISEKSEIFDDQFSVERPDGSNFTLKIRSTKLEDSAMYFCASSEGTSGSWDTQYFGPGTRLTVL.

This clone turned up a few times. The V and J genes are TRBV28 and TRBJ2-1; 7 bases are shared with TRBD2. This CDR3 has 14 residues. Germline values: CDR1 MDHEN, CDR2 SYDVKM. Trimming cost V 6 bases and J 5 bases; bases outside gene matches: 7. The CDR3 region has the DNA TGTGCCAGCAGGAGGGGAGGGCGAAACAATGAGCAGTTCTTC. This translates into CASRRGGRNNEQFF.

This clone turned up a few times. CDR3 amino acids: CASTYLLPGTVAGELFF. DNA for the CDR3: TGTGCCAGCACCTATCTTTTACCGGGGACAGTGGCCGGGGAGCTGTTTTTT. The chain couples TRBV28 to TRBJ2-2, with 7 bases that match TRBD1. The trim removed 7 bases at V and 6 bases at J, leaving 17 bases unmatched. This CDR3 comprises 17 residues. The germline CDR1 and CDR2 sequences are MDHEN and SYDVKM.

This chain links TRBV4-2 with TRBJ1-2, with D possibly being TRBD1 (6 bases). CDR1 and CDR2 (germline): LGHNA, YNFKEQ. V lost 5 bases, J lost 6 bases, and 13 bases lay in between. The CDR3 loop spans 13 amino acids. This CDR3 reads CASSEGQIHGYTF. CDR3 in DNA: TGTGCCAGCAGCGAAGGACAGATCCATGGCTACACCTTC.

To note about this clone: Other nucleotide sequences from this sample produce the same CDR3. This chain uses TRBV29-1 with TRBJ1-5; D is uncertain. CDR1 and CDR2 (germline): SQVTM, ANQGSEA. V lost 4 bases, J lost 0 bases, and 7 bases lay in between. The CDR3 length is 13 residues. The CDR3, as DNA: TGCAGCGTTGGGGAGGGTAGCAATCAGCCCCAGCATTTT. Translating it yields CSVGEGSNQPQHF.

In nucleotides, the CDR3 is TGTGCCAGCAGCCCGGACAGGGTGAAGCATCAGCCCCAGCATTTT. It is translated as CASSPDRVKHQPQHF. This chain links TRBV21-1 with TRBJ1-5; the tabulated D call, TRBD1, remains unverified against the DNA. TRBV21-1 is classified as a pseudogene. The CDR3 covers 15 residues.

V gene TRBV15 combines with J gene TRBJ2-6, with 10 bases matching TRBD2. In germline, CDR1 is LNHNV, CDR2 YYDKDF (reference sequence). The length of the CDR3 is 18 residues. J was trimmed by 0 bases and V by 9 bases; bases with no gene match: 11. The CDR3 sequence is CATGRAGGFSSGANVLTF. The CDR3 nucleotides read TGTGCCACGGGTCGAGCGGGAGGGTTTTCCTCTGGGGCCAACGTCCTGACTTTC.

In its sample, this clone was seen a few times. V is TRBV30 and J is TRBJ2-5; 9 positions match TRBD2. Germline V gene lookup returns CDR1 GTSNPN and CDR2 SVGIG (reference sequence). The junction had 3 bases not matched to a gene; V was cut back by 0 bases and J by 4 bases. The CDR3 loop spans 14 amino acids. CDR3 DNA: TGTGCCTGGAGTGTTAGCGGGAGTTTAGAGACCCAGTACTTC. It specifies CAWSVSGSLETQYF.

This clone came up a few times. The chain links TRBV4-2 to TRBJ1-2; D remains unclear. Trimming removed 5 bases from V and 2 bases from J, with 9 bases in between. This CDR3 has 13 residues. From germline, CDR1 is LGHNA and CDR2 YNFKEQ. CDR3 protein: CASSSGSNYGYTF. CDR3 DNA: TGTGCCAGCAGCTCCGGGTCAAACTATGGCTACACCTTC.

The V call is TRBV28, the J call TRBJ2-1; 16 bases map to TRBD2. CDR3 length: 18 residues. Per the germline V gene, CDR1 is MDHEN and CDR2 is SYDVKM. J gave up 1 base and V 5 bases, and 5 bases lay outside the gene matches. CDR3 coding DNA: TGTGCCAGCAGTCCCACGGGACTAGCGGGAGGGTCCTACAATGAGCAGTTCTTC. It encodes CASSPTGLAGGSYNEQFF. The complete variable domain, with remaining parts taken from reference TRBV28 and TRBJ2-1, reads DVKVTQSSRYLVKRTGEKVFLECVQDMDHENMFWYRQDPGLGLRLIYFSYDVKMKEKGDIPEGYSVSREKKERFSLILESASTNQTSMYLCASSPTGLAGGSYNEQFFGPGTRLTVL.

This sequence joins TRBV30 and TRBJ2-3; TRBD2 might be the D (6 bases). Trimming removed 5 bases at V and 8 bases at J, with 17 bases between. The CDR3 covers 13 residues. From germline, CDR1 is GTSNPN and CDR2 SVGIG (reference sequence). The CDR3 protein is CAWGGHGGTTQYF. For the CDR3, the DNA is TGTGCCTGGGGTGGGCACGGGGGTACTACGCAGTATTTT.

This clone was counted only a few times. The chain is built from TRBV28 and TRBJ2-7; possible D gene TRBD1, 5 bases. The CDR3 extends over 15 amino acids. The germline V gene encodes CDR1 MDHEN and CDR2 SYDVKM. Trimming left V 3 bases short and J 2 bases short, with 14 bases between. DNA for the CDR3: TGTGCCAGCAGTTTCTTACAGGCGAAGGCCTACGAGCAGTACTTC. It specifies CASSFLQAKAYEQYF.

This clone was counted between two and nine times. This chain joins TRBV27 and TRBJ2-2; TRBD2 matches 8 bases. Trimming took 6 bases from V and 9 from J; bases not matched to a gene: 15. Germline lookup yields CDR1 MNHEY and CDR2 SMNVEV (reference sequence). CDR3 length: 16 amino acids. The CDR3 is CASSSHGTRATRELFF. Here the CDR3 DNA reads TGTGCCAGCAGCTCCCACGGGACTAGAGCCACGAGGGAGCTGTTTTTT.

This clone has more than one count but fewer than ten. This rearrangement joins TRBV5-8 to TRBJ2-1; 8 nucleotides line up with TRBD2. The CDR3 has 16 amino acids. V was clipped by 0 bases and J by 6 bases; unmatched bases: 8. Germline CDR1 and CDR2: SGHTS and YDEGEE. For the CDR3, the DNA is TGTGCCAGCAGCTTGGAGGCTAGCGGGCCCGCCAATGAGCAGTTCTTC. Translating gives CASSLEASGPANEQFF.

This clone showed up just a few times. The chain uses TRBV6-5 and TRBJ1-2, with D possibly TRBD1 on 6 matching bases. Germline values: CDR1 MNHEY, CDR2 SVGAGI. V was cut by 8 bases and J by 3 bases, with 10 bases left in between. CDR3 length equals 12 residues. The CDR3 loop reads CASWAGDYGYTF. In DNA form, the CDR3 reads TGTGCCAGCTGGGCAGGGGACTATGGCTACACCTTC.

This chain's CDR3 is CASASYGQGNQPQHF. CDR3 DNA: TGTGCCAGTGCTTCATATGGACAGGGCAATCAGCCCCAGCATTTT. This chain uses TRBV19 with TRBJ1-5, with 7 bases fitting TRBD1. The germline V gene has CDR1 LNHDA and CDR2 SQIVND (reference sequence). The CDR3 spans 15 residues. J was trimmed by 2 bases and V by 8 bases; bases with no gene match: 9.

The chain employs TRBV7-2 and TRBJ1-1; 7 bases align to TRBD1. The germline gives CDR1 SGHTA, CDR2 FQGNSA. CDR3 size: 13 residues. J was trimmed by 3 bases and V by 7 bases; bases with no gene match: 5. CDR3 loop: CASIGTAYTEAFF. The CDR3, as DNA: TGTGCCAGCATTGGGACAGCCTACACTGAAGCTTTCTTT.

The chain recombines TRBV7-2 with TRBJ2-5; D is unclear. Germline V gene sequence: CDR1 SGHTA, CDR2 FQGNSA. Trimming removed 1 base at V and 2 bases at J, with 11 bases between. This CDR3 spans 15 amino acids. Here the CDR3 DNA reads TGTGCCAGCAGCTTAGGACACCCCGGACAAGAGACCCAGTACTTC. Translation gives CASSLGHPGQETQYF.